A selection of T cell receptor beta chains follows, all from one sample in a study of blood T cell repertoires in COVID-19. The method was immunoSEQ multiplex PCR; TCRdb's version includes in-frame clones alone and lacks a portion of them. Among approximately 150,000 clones listed, approximately 82% were seen once. Sample: PBMCs or T cells enriched from blood (not recorded which). These receptors came from a man between 60 and 75 years old who had recovered from COVID-19. The CDR3 runs from the conserved cysteine through the conserved F or W. Each record gives: V gene, clone size, D gene, J gene, CDR3 DNA, CDR3 protein. A D gene is named only where the DNA matches it firmly. Only part of the rows carry a size: once, few, many, or a class if the clone is expanded.

TRBV28,.,TRBD1,TRBJ2-2,TGTGCCAGCAGTTCGGGACAGCCGAACACCGGGGAGCTGTTTTTT,CASSSGQPNTGELFF
TRBV18,.,TRBD1,TRBJ1-5,TGTGCCAGCTCAGATGACAGGGATCAGCCCCAGCATTTT,CASSDDRDQPQHF
TRBV30,.,TRBD2,TRBJ2-7,TGTGCCTGGAATGTAACAGTCGAAGAGGGAACTAGCGCTTTATACGAGCAGTACTTC,CAWNVTVEEGTSALYEQYF
TRBV15,once,.,TRBJ1-5,TGTGCCACCAGCAGAGCTGGGGGCAGGCAGCCCCAGCATTTT,CATSRAGGRQPQHF
TRBV12-3/TRBV12-4,.,.,TRBJ2-7,TGTGCCAGCAGTTTAGACCGCTCCCGGTGCTTC,CASSLDRSRCF
TRBV5-1,.,.,TRBJ1-1,TGCGCCAGCAGCTTGGACCGTGGGGGCGTGAACACTGAAGCTTTCTTT,CASSLDRGGVNTEAFF
TRBV29-1,.,TRBD2,TRBJ2-5,TGCAGCGCCATAAGGGGACTAGCGCACTTCGCCCAGTACTTC,CSAIRGLAHFAQYF
TRBV19,.,.,TRBJ2-2,TGTGCCAGTAGTATTTCAGGGACTGGGCTCGGGGAGCTGTTTTTT,CASSISGTGLGELFF
TRBV14,few,.,TRBJ2-7,TGTGCCAGCAGCCAAACGAGCATCGAGCAGTACTTC,CASSQTSIEQYF
TRBV19,.,TRBD1,TRBJ1-4,TGTGCCAGTACTTCCAGGGGGGACGCGACTAATGAAAAACTGTTTTTT,CASTSRGDATNEKLFF
TRBV7-3,many,.,TRBJ2-5,TGTGCCAGCAGCTTCCAGCCTTCCTTCGGGGAGACCCAGTACTTC,CASSFQPSFGETQYF
TRBV10-3,.,TRBD1,TRBJ1-1,TGTGCCATCAGTGACCCCAACAGGGGGTGGGGGACTGAAGCTTTCTTT,CAISDPNRGWGTEAFF
TRBV9,.,.,TRBJ2-2,TGTGCCAGCAGCGTAGCCGGCGGGGTTGAAACCGGGGAGCTGTTTTTT,CASSVAGGVETGELFF
TRBV28,.,.,TRBJ1-2,TGTGCCAGCAGTTTACAAATGGGACTTAAACTCTATGGCTACACCTTC,CASSLQMGLKLYGYTF
TRBV27,.,.,TRBJ2-1,TGTGCCAGCAGTCACACACGCGGGGGCTACGGGGGGTTGTTCTTC,CASSHTRGGYGGLFF
TRBV6-5,.,TRBD1,TRBJ1-1,TGTGCCAGCAGTCCGACAGGGGGGGACCTTGAAGCTTTCTTT,CASSPTGGDLEAFF
TRBV15,.,TRBD1,TRBJ2-5,TGTGCCACCAGCAGAGCTAGGGGGCGGGAGACCCAGTACTTC,CATSRARGRETQYF
TRBV24-1,.,.,TRBJ2-3,TGTGCCACCAGTGATTTACAGGGAGCACAGGGTACGCAGTATTTT,CATSDLQGAQGTQYF
TRBV6-1,.,.,TRBJ2-2,TGTGCCAGCAGTGGGACACCGAGTGCGAACACCGGGGAGCTGTTTTTT,CASSGTPSANTGELFF
TRBV9,once,TRBD1,TRBJ1-2,TGTGCCAGCAGCGTAGGGGACAGTAACTATGGCTACACCTTC,CASSVGDSNYGYTF
TRBV9,.,TRBD2,TRBJ2-3,TGTGCCAGCAGCGTAGCTTCGGCTAGCGGTGCCGGCACAGATACGCAGTATTTT,CASSVASASGAGTDTQYF
TRBV28,.,TRBD1,TRBJ1-5,TGTGCCAGCAGCCTTCCGGGACAGGGAGGGAATCAGCCCCAGCATTTT,CASSLPGQGGNQPQHF
TRBV3-1/TRBV3-2,.,.,TRBJ2-3,TGTGCCAGCAGAGGAAGGACTGGAGGGGTTACGCAGTATTTT,CASRGRTGGVTQYF
TRBV7-8,few,TRBD2,TRBJ2-3,TGTGCCAGCAGCTTAGACGGTAGCGGGGTTGCCCCAGATACGCAGTATTTT,CASSLDGSGVAPDTQYF
TRBV28,.,TRBD1,TRBJ1-4,TGTGCCAGCAGGTTCGACAGGGGGCCATCAACTAATGAAAAACTGTTTTTT,CASRFDRGPSTNEKLFF
TRBV5-1,.,.,TRBJ1-5,TGCGCCAGCAGCCCCGGGTGGGGGGAAAGCAATCAGCCCCAGCATTTT,CASSPGWGESNQPQHF
TRBV19,.,TRBD1,TRBJ2-7,TGTGCCAGTAGTGTTCGGACAGGGCTCGCCTACGAGCAGTACTTC,CASSVRTGLAYEQYF
TRBV5-1,.,TRBD1,TRBJ2-5,TGCGCCAGCAGCTCACAGGGGTCAGAGACCCAGTACTTC,CASSSQGSETQYF
TRBV5-1,.,TRBD1,TRBJ1-6,TGCGCCAGCAGCTTGGCCACGGGACAGAGTAATTCACCCCTCCACTTT,CASSLATGQSNSPLHF
TRBV14,.,TRBD1,TRBJ1-4,TGTGCCAGCAGCCGACAGGGGAAACGTGAAAAACTGTTTTTT,CASSRQGKREKLFF
TRBV30,.,.,TRBJ1-2,TGTGCCTGGAGTCTGGCGGCGACTAACTATGGCTACACCTTC,CAWSLAATNYGYTF
TRBV28,.,TRBD1,TRBJ2-7,TGTGCCAGCAGTCTTCTCCGGGACAGGGGATACGAGCAGTACTTC,CASSLLRDRGYEQYF
TRBV5-1,.,TRBD1,TRBJ2-7,TGCGCCAGCAGCTTGGCTCCACCGGGACAGGGTGACGAGCAGTACTTC,CASSLAPPGQGDEQYF
TRBV5-4,.,.,TRBJ1-2,TGTGCCCCCACCCGACAGGCCCACTATGGCTACACCTTC,CAPTRQAHYGYTF
TRBV9,.,TRBD2,TRBJ2-2,TGTGCCAGCAGCGTAGGTCGGCTAGCGGGAGGGCCGGGCACCGGGGAGCTGTTTTTT,CASSVGRLAGGPGTGELFF
TRBV19,.,TRBD1,TRBJ2-3,TGTGCCAGTAGTGCGGACAGGGGCCCCAGCACAGATACGCAGTATTTT,CASSADRGPSTDTQYF
TRBV5-4,once,TRBD1,TRBJ1-2,TGTGCCAGCAGCTCAGACAGGGCATTCTATGGCTACACCTTC,CASSSDRAFYGYTF
TRBV11-3,.,.,TRBJ2-3,TGTGCCAGCAGCACCCGGACAGCCCCAGATACGCAGTATTTT,CASSTRTAPDTQYF
TRBV19,.,TRBD1,TRBJ1-5,TGTGCCAGTAGCACTACAGGGGGCAATCAGCCCCAGCATTTT,CASSTTGGNQPQHF
TRBV19,.,.,TRBJ2-1,TGTGCCAGTATTGGGCCTTACAATGAGCAGTTCTTC,CASIGPYNEQFF
TRBV2,once,.,TRBJ1-5,TGTGCCAGCAGTGAGATGGCCCAGGGGAGTCAGCCCCAGCATTTT,CASSEMAQGSQPQHF
TRBV9,.,.,TRBJ1-2,TGTGCCAGCAGCGTATCCCTAGGTGGACAGAACTATGGCTACACCTTC,CASSVSLGGQNYGYTF
TRBV18,.,TRBD2,TRBJ2-3,TGTGCCAGCTCACCGGGCGGCGGGGGGAACGCAGATACGCAGTATTTT,CASSPGGGGNADTQYF
TRBV7-3,.,.,TRBJ2-2,TGTGCCAGCAGCTTAGAGACCGGGGAGCTGTTTTTT,CASSLETGELFF
TRBV16,.,.,TRBJ2-7,TGTGCCAGCAGCCAATCGCCGCAGGACGAGCAGTACTTC,CASSQSPQDEQYF
TRBV7-3,.,TRBD2,TRBJ2-3,TGTGCCAGCAGCTCTTCCGGACTAGCGGGGTCACACACAGATACGCAGTATTTT,CASSSSGLAGSHTDTQYF
TRBV18,.,TRBD1,TRBJ2-7,TGTGCCAGCTCAGACCGGGACAGGGTAGACGAGCAGTACTTC,CASSDRDRVDEQYF
TRBV9,.,TRBD2,TRBJ2-3,TGTGCCAGCAGCCTCAGCGGGGGGGGAACAGATACGCAGTATTTT,CASSLSGGGTDTQYF
TRBV24-1,once,.,TRBJ1-1,TGTGCCACCAGTGATCCGAGGGAGAAAAGGGCTTTCTTT,CATSDPREKRAFF
TRBV29-1,.,TRBD1,TRBJ1-2,TGCAGCGTTGAAAAAGGGGCAGGGGGCCGGAGTGGCTACACCTTC,CSVEKGAGGRSGYTF
TRBV6-4,.,.,TRBJ1-5,TGTGCCAGCAGCGATCGACAGGATAGCAATCAGCCCCAGCATTTT,CASSDRQDSNQPQHF
TRBV28,once,TRBD1,TRBJ1-2,TGTGCCAGCACCCAGGGGGCCTACTATGGCTACACCTTC,CASTQGAYYGYTF
TRBV24-1,.,TRBD1,TRBJ2-6,TGTGCCACCTCGATAGGGACAGGGGGCGCGGGTGGGGCCAACGTCCTGACTTTC,CATSIGTGGAGGANVLTF
TRBV5-4,.,TRBD1,TRBJ2-7,TGTGCCAGCAGCTTGGATTATAGGACAGGCGGCTCCTACGAGCAGTACTTC,CASSLDYRTGGSYEQYF